The TCR beta chain described here comes from a study of blood T cells in healthy people across ages. The second PCR ran about 7 to 12 cycles with a sample-barcoded 5' primer and J-beta primers. One entry per CDR3 protein, called by TCRdb with MiXCR from the 5' RACE reads. The sample includes about 570,000 distinct CDR3 sequences, 25% to 30% of them seen just once. Study conclusions and caveats: Among long-lived donors, naive CD4+ cells were more numerous and diversity higher than in aged donors.

The V gene end was trimmed by 5 bases and the J gene end by 2 bases; junction bases not matched to a gene: 9. The CDR3 sequence is 15 residues long. Germline V gene sequence: CDR1 SEHNR, CDR2 FQNEAQ (reference sequence). Points on this clonotype: Its antigen remains unknown.

The rearrangement joins TRBV7-9 to TRBJ2-7, with 7 bases lining up with TRBD1. The specimen was blood. This TCR was recovered from a woman aged 65 to 85 in good health. The CDR3 loop is CASSPPGTATYEQYF. CDR3 coding DNA: TGTGCCAGCAGCCCCCCCGGGACAGCGACCTACGAGCAGTACTTC.